The sequence of this TCR beta chain was determined in a study of cytotoxic CD8 clonotypes in ibrutinib-treated CLL. V lost 2 bases, J lost 8 bases, and 1 base stayed unmatched. This CDR3 contains 12 residues. Germline V gives CDR1 SGHRS, CDR2 YFSETQ. Study findings and constraints: Clonality measured at baseline exceeded age-matched healthy donors, tracking circulating CD8+ T-cell counts. Sustained-remission and progressing patients were not sampled at matched times. Stable or contracted on treatment, public clonotypes were also uncommon.

Libraries were prepared by immunoSEQ multiplex PCR; TCRdb keeps only in-frame clonotypes and omits some of them. The table shows tens of thousands of clones, with 65% to 70% occurring only once. Note on this clone: Antigen: not known.

The source of this sequence is a human donor with chronic lymphocytic leukemia. Sample: PBMCs, taken at disease progression, from a patient treated with ibrutinib. The J gene is TRBJ2-1, the V gene TRBV5-1, with 7 bases matching TRBD1. The DNA for the CDR3 is TGCGCCAGCAGCTTCCAGGGGGATGAGCAGTTCTTC. As protein: CASSFQGDEQFF.